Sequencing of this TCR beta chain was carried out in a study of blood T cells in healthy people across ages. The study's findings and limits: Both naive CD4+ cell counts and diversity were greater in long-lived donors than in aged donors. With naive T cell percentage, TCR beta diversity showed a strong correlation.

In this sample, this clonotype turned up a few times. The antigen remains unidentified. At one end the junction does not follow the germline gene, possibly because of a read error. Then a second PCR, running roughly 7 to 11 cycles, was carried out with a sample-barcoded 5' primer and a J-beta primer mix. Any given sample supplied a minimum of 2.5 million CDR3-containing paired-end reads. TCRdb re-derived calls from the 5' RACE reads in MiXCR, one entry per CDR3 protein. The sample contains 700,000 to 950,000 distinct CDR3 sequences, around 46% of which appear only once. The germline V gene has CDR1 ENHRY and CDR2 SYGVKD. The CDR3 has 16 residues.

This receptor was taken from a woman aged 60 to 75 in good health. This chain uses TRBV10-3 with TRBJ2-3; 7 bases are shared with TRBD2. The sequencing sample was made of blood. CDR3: CAISESTGGSRDTQYF. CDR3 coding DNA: TGTGCCATCAGTGAGTCGACCGGCGGGAGCAGAGATACGCAGTATTTT.